A selection of T cell receptor beta chains follows, all from one sample in a study of blood T cell repertoires in COVID-19. This table comes from immunoSEQ multiplex PCR, and its TCRdb copy is limited to in-frame clones, with some not included. In the table there are 68,000 or so clones, 86% of which are singletons. Material: peripheral blood. Receptors originate from a man aged 30 to 45 with acute or convalescent COVID-19. The CDR3 runs from the conserved cysteine through the conserved F or W. Each record gives: V gene, D gene, clone size, J gene, CDR3 protein, CDR3 DNA. D genes are given only for firm matches. For some rows the clone size is stated as once, few or many, or as a class when expanded; others skip it.

>TRBV15|TRBD1|NA|TRBJ1-3
CATSSQGQGAGNTIYF
TGTGCCACCAGCAGTCAGGGACAGGGCGCTGGAAACACCATATATTTT
>TRBV13|NA|NA|TRBJ1-6
CASRNTGLSSYNSPLHF
TGTGCCAGCAGGAACACAGGACTAAGCTCCTATAATTCACCCCTCCACTTT
>TRBV4-1|TRBD1|once|TRBJ1-3
CASSQDWQGVRNTIYF
TGCGCCAGCAGCCAAGATTGGCAGGGGGTACGAAACACCATATATTTT
>TRBV20-1|NA|NA|TRBJ2-3
CSASRADTQYF
TGCAGTGCTAGTCGTGCAGATACGCAGTATTTT
>TRBV24-1|NA|NA|TRBJ1-3
CATSADNGNTIYF
TGTGCCACCAGTGCCGACAATGGAAACACCATATATTTT
>TRBV10-3|TRBD2|NA|TRBJ2-1
CAISETHSGNQYNEQFF
TGTGCCATCAGTGAGACTCATAGCGGGAACCAATACAATGAGCAGTTCTTC
>TRBV20-1|NA|NA|TRBJ2-1
CSARVYNEQFF
TGCAGTGCTAGAGTATACAATGAGCAGTTCTTC
>TRBV5-1|NA|few|TRBJ1-2
CASSPDGNYGYTF
TGCGCCAGCAGCCCAGACGGGAACTATGGCTACACCTTC
>TRBV5-1|NA|NA|TRBJ2-5
CASSPMMRQQETQYF
TGCGCCAGCAGCCCCATGATGAGACAGCAAGAGACCCAGTACTTC
>TRBV5-1|TRBD2|NA|TRBJ2-2
CASSLVAGGNTGELFF
TGCGCCAGCAGCTTGGTAGCGGGAGGGAACACCGGGGAGCTGTTTTTT
>TRBV7-2|NA|NA|TRBJ2-1
CASSLSPSKGNEQFF
TGTGCCAGCAGCTTATCGCCTAGCAAGGGCAATGAGCAGTTCTTC
>TRBV9|TRBD2|NA|TRBJ2-2
CASKPGLAVGELFF
TGTGCCAGCAAGCCGGGACTAGCAGTGGGGGAGCTGTTTTTT
>TRBV4-1|TRBD1|NA|TRBJ1-2
CASSPATGQVFYGYTF
TGCGCCAGCAGCCCAGCCACGGGACAGGTATTCTATGGCTACACCTTC
>TRBV18|NA|NA|TRBJ1-6
CASSPTTGYSPLHF
TGTGCCAGCTCACCAACCACAGGCTATTCACCCCTCCACTTT
>TRBV20-1|NA|NA|TRBJ1-2
CSARGGDGYTF
TGCAGTGCCCGGGGAGGGGATGGCTACACCTTC
>TRBV3-1/TRBV3-2|NA|once|TRBJ2-7
CASSPAQGLEQYF
TGTGCCAGCAGTCCAGCCCAGGGGCTCGAGCAGTACTTC
>TRBV5-5|NA|NA|TRBJ2-7
CASNLLGAGQYF
TGTGCCAGCAACCTCTTGGGCGCTGGGCAGTACTTC
>TRBV11-2|TRBD2|NA|TRBJ2-1
CASSLAGGLSYNEQFF
TGTGCCAGCAGCTTAGCGGGAGGTCTCTCCTACAATGAGCAGTTCTTC
>TRBV28|TRBD2|NA|TRBJ2-3
CASSPPLAGGREDTQYF
TGTGCCAGCAGTCCGCCCCTTGCGGGAGGCCGAGAAGATACGCAGTATTTT
>TRBV7-3|TRBD2|NA|TRBJ2-7
CASSSLAGYEQYF
TGTGCCAGCAGCTCCCTAGCGGGCTACGAGCAGTACTTC
>TRBV28|NA|NA|TRBJ2-3
CASSLLAGTSTDTQYF
TGTGCCAGCAGTTTATTGGCGGGGACTAGCACAGATACGCAGTATTTT
>TRBV11-2|TRBD2|NA|TRBJ2-1
CASSPGGAASTYNEQFF
TGTGCCAGCAGCCCCGGGGGGGCGGCGTCTACCTACAATGAGCAGTTCTTC
>TRBV5-6|NA|NA|TRBJ1-2
CASRLSGGNYGYTF
TGTGCCAGCAGGCTGTCAGGAGGCAACTATGGCTACACCTTC
>TRBV11-2|TRBD2|NA|TRBJ2-1
CASSLGLAGSGEQFF
TGTGCCAGCAGCTTAGGGCTAGCGGGAAGCGGTGAGCAGTTCTTC
>TRBV6-1|NA|NA|TRBJ2-5
CASSEGATQYF
TGTGCCAGCAGTGAAGGGGCGACCCAGTACTTC
>TRBV11-1|TRBD1|NA|TRBJ1-1
CASSQQGALEAFF
TGTGCCAGCAGCCAACAGGGGGCCCTAGAAGCTTTCTTT
>TRBV2|NA|NA|TRBJ1-5
CASSLNQGQPQHF
TGTGCCAGCAGTTTGAATCAGGGTCAGCCCCAGCATTTT
>TRBV6-5|NA|NA|TRBJ2-1
CASSYPGQNEQFF
TGTGCCAGCAGTTACCCCGGACAGAATGAGCAGTTCTTC
>TRBV7-2|TRBD2|NA|TRBJ2-2
CASSRLAAGELFF
TGTGCCAGCAGCAGACTAGCAGCCGGGGAGCTGTTTTTT
>TRBV11-2|TRBD2|NA|TRBJ2-2
CASSFRPSGRAGTGELFF
TGTGCCAGCAGCTTTCGTCCTAGCGGGAGGGCGGGCACCGGGGAGCTGTTTTTT
>TRBV20-1|NA|once|TRBJ2-1
CSASINEQFF
TGCAGTGCTAGCATCAATGAGCAGTTCTTC
>TRBV11-2|TRBD1|NA|TRBJ1-2
CASSPVGGQGDGYTF
TGTGCCAGCAGCCCCGTCGGGGGACAGGGGGATGGCTACACCTTC
>TRBV30|NA|NA|TRBJ1-5
CAWGVSAGLSNQPQHF
TGTGCCTGGGGAGTCTCGGCGGGACTTAGCAATCAGCCCCAGCATTTT
>TRBV18|TRBD1|NA|TRBJ2-1
CASSPDRGLQGEQFF
TGTGCCAGCTCACCGGACAGGGGGCTACAGGGTGAGCAGTTCTTC
>TRBV6-1|NA|NA|TRBJ1-2
CASSEATGGGGYTF
TGTGCCAGCAGTGAAGCCACAGGTGGAGGGGGCTACACCTTC
>TRBV28|NA|few|TRBJ1-4
CASSATGYTNEKLFF
TGTGCCAGCAGCGCTACAGGATATACTAATGAAAAACTGTTTTTT
>TRBV24-1|TRBD1|NA|TRBJ2-1
CATSDPRQGRNNEQFF
TGTGCCACCAGTGACCCTAGACAGGGGCGAAACAATGAGCAGTTCTTC
>TRBV3-1/TRBV3-2|NA|NA|TRBJ2-7
CASSQVGEDYEQYF
TGTGCCAGCAGCCAAGTTGGGGAGGACTACGAGCAGTACTTC
>TRBV29-1|TRBD1|once|TRBJ2-1
CSVVRDRGMNEQFF
TGCAGCGTTGTTCGGGACAGGGGAATGAATGAGCAGTTCTTC
>TRBV6-7|TRBD2|NA|TRBJ2-2
CASTIVGTSNTGELFF
TGTGCCAGCACCATCGTAGGGACTAGCAACACCGGGGAGCTGTTTTTT
>TRBV19|NA|NA|TRBJ1-5
CASKMGGYSNQPQHF
TGTGCCAGTAAAATGGGGGGTTATAGCAATCAGCCCCAGCATTTT